These 29 T cell receptor beta chains share one sample of origin, sequenced in a study of blood T cells in healthy people across ages. A second PCR, run for about 6 to 11 cycles, used a sample-barcoded 5' primer plus a J-beta primer mix. TCRdb re-analysed the 5' RACE reads in MiXCR, keeping a single row per CDR3 protein. The profile covers roughly 1,100,000 distinct CDR3 sequences, with under 30% appearing a single time and around 0.7% taken by the ten largest. This same sample was also taken into another study, of T cells of mothers and their children.

Sequenced input: blood. These receptors were taken from a girl aged 2-10 years in good health.

This clonotype was observed a few times. The chain uses TRBV7-2 and TRBJ2-3; maybe TRBD1 (5 bases). CDR1 is SGHTA and CDR2 is FQGNSA in the germline V gene. Trimming pared 3 bases from V and 4 bases from J, leaving 14 bases between. The CDR3 has 15 residues. CDR3 sequence: CASSFRLLGADTQYF. The CDR3 DNA reads TGTGCCAGCAGCTTCAGACTTTTAGGGGCAGATACGCAGTATTTT.

The V and J genes are TRBV5-1 and TRBJ2-7, with TRBD2 as a possible D gene (5 bases). CDR3 size: 15 residues. Germline CDR1 and CDR2: SGHRS and YFSETQ. The V gene lost 4 bases and the J gene lost 0 bases, with 14 bases spanning the gap. The CDR3 region is CASSPEMDFSYEQYF. CDR3 sequence (DNA): TGCGCCAGCAGCCCGGAGATGGACTTCTCCTACGAGCAGTACTTC.

V and J are TRBV11-2 and TRBJ2-7; D possibly matches TRBD1 or TRBD2 (5 bases each). The CDR3 length is 16 residues. The germline gives CDR1 SGHAT, CDR2 FQNNGV. The V and J ends lost 3 bases and 3 bases respectively, with 18 bases between them. Here the CDR3 reads CASSFFSIRDGYEQYF. The CDR3 coding sequence is TGTGCCAGCAGCTTTTTTTCCATAAGGGACGGCTACGAGCAGTACTTC.

The chain is built from TRBV11-2 and TRBJ2-5; D assignment may be TRBD1 or TRBD2 (5 bases each). Matching the DNA end better, TRBJ2-7 makes the J call doubtful. This CDR3 region has 15 residues. Germline CDR1 reads SGHAT; CDR2 reads FQNNGV. The CDR3 DNA reads as TGTGCCAGCAGCCTTTCGGGACGGTCTATCTACGAGCAGTACTTC. This gives the protein CASSLSGRSIYEQYF.

The V and J genes are TRBV9 and TRBJ2-3; 13 positions match TRBD2. V shed 3 bases, J shed 0 bases, and the junction held 1 base outside the gene matches. Germline V lookup: CDR1 SGDLS, CDR2 YYNGEE. The CDR3 sequence is 16 residues long. CDR3 loop: CASSEGLAGSTDTQYF. CDR3 sequence (DNA): TGTGCCAGCAGCGAGGGACTAGCGGGGAGCACAGATACGCAGTATTTT.

Notes on this clonotype: One junction end does not reproduce the germline sequence, and a read error may be involved. V and J are TRBV29-1 and TRBJ2-1; D gene unclear. Germline assignment: CDR1 SQVTM and CDR2 ANQGSEA. The CDR3 loop spans 17 amino acids. CDR3 DNA: TGCAGCGTTGAGGGTCGCCCCCCCCCCAGCTCCTACAATGCGCAGTTCTTC. Translating gives CSVEGRPPPSSYNAQFF.

The V call is TRBV7-9, the J call TRBJ2-5; D remains ambiguous. The J call may not be correct, given that the DNA end is closer to TRBJ2-7. The CDR3 covers 14 residues. Germline-derived CDR1 and CDR2 are SEHNR and FQNEAQ (reference sequence). The CDR3 here is CASSPSVREYEQYF. CDR3 sequence (DNA): TGTGCCAGCAGCCCCAGCGTTAGGGAATACGAGCAGTACTTC.

A single count supports this clonotype. This may come from a read error, since a much larger clone is one base off. V usage is TRBV27 and J usage is TRBJ2-7; D is perhaps TRBD2 (5 bases). This CDR3 is built from 13 residues. Between the trimmed V and J ends, which lost 4 bases and 3 bases, there was a span of 10 bases. Germline values: CDR1 MNHEY, CDR2 SMNVEV (reference sequence). CDR3 amino acids: CASSSGINYEQYF. CDR3 sequence (DNA): TGTGCCAGCAGTTCCGGGATTAACTACGAGCAGTACTTC.

This clonotype was seen a few times. This chain links TRBV7-9 with TRBJ1-2, with D maybe TRBD1 (6 bases). This CDR3 has 16 residues. Germline V gene lookup returns CDR1 SEHNR and CDR2 FQNEAQ (reference sequence). Trimming pared 3 bases from V and 8 bases from J, leaving 22 bases between. The chain's CDR3 is CASSFYSGASPDGYTF. As DNA, the CDR3 is TGTGCCAGCAGCTTCTATTCGGGGGCCTCCCCTGACGGCTACACCTTC.

The rearrangement links TRBV5-1 to TRBJ1-2; 8 bases match TRBD1. V trimming: 3 bases; J trimming: 5 bases; junction bases outside the gene matches: 15. Per the germline V gene, CDR1 is SGHRS and CDR2 is YFSETQ. The CDR3 sequence is 17 residues long. CDR3 DNA: TGCGCCAGCAGCTCTAAAGACGGGACAGGCCCTATTTATGGCTACACCTTC. The encoded protein is CASSSKDGTGPIYGYTF.

In this sample, this clonotype turned up a few times. The limits of the CDR3 on the DNA are not certain, so only TCRdb's listed CDR3 is given. CDR3 residues: CSVLRASSYEQYF. The chain joins TRBV29-1 to TRBJ2-7; the tabulated D call, TRBD2, remains unverified against the DNA. Germline V gene lookup returns CDR1 SQVTM and CDR2 ANQGSEA. The CDR3 extends over 13 residues, inclusive of both ends.

The chain carries TRBV11-2 and TRBJ1-1; D is possibly TRBD1 (6 bases). V was trimmed by 8 bases and J by 8 bases, leaving 12 bases between them. Looked up from germline, CDR1 is SGHAT and CDR2 is FQNNGV. The CDR3 consists of 11 residues. This chain's CDR3 is CASGVGQEAFF. The DNA for the CDR3 is TGTGCCAGCGGCGTTGGACAGGAAGCTTTCTTT.

Only a few counts were recorded for this clonotype. The chain has TRBV12-3 or TRBV12-4 and TRBJ2-7, with 8 bases lining up with TRBD1. The J segment lost 2 bases and the V segment lost 4 bases, leaving 10 bases of the junction unmatched. There are 16 residues in the CDR3. CDR3 coding DNA: TGTGCCAGCAGTTGGGCCTGGACAGGGAGACCCTACGAGCAGTACTTC. Its protein is CASSWAWTGRPYEQYF.

The genes are TRBV5-1 and TRBJ2-5; tentative D call: TRBD2 (5 bases). V dropped 0 bases and J dropped 5 bases, with 14 bases sitting between them. This CDR3 region has 15 residues. CDR1 is SGHRS and CDR2 is YFSETQ in the germline V gene. This chain's CDR3 is CASSLALAPDETQYF. CDR3 DNA: TGCGCCAGCAGCTTGGCCCTAGCACCTGACGAGACCCAGTACTTC.

V gene TRBV7-8 combines with J gene TRBJ2-2, with D perhaps TRBD1 (6 bases). CDR1 SGHVS and CDR2 FQNEAQ come from the germline V gene. The CDR3 is 16 residues long. Trimming took off 1 base at V and 5 bases at J, with 14 bases between the two ends. The CDR3 protein is CASSLESRGWTGELFF. DNA of the CDR3: TGTGCCAGCAGCTTAGAGAGCAGGGGATGGACCGGGGAGCTGTTTTTT.

The chain links TRBV27 to TRBJ1-2; D not resolved. The CDR3 has 12 residues. The germline V gene has CDR1 MNHEY and CDR2 SMNVEV (reference sequence). Trimming took off 5 bases at V and 4 bases at J, with 8 bases between the two ends. CDR3 region: CASSRRSYGYTF. The DNA for the CDR3 is TGTGCCAGCAGTCGCCGGAGCTATGGCTACACCTTC.

The chain recombines TRBV14 with TRBJ2-7, with a tentative D call TRBD2 (7 bases). With 2 bases removed from V and 3 bases from J, the gap between germline ends came to 20 bases. The CDR3 consists of 17 residues. Per germline, CDR1 SGHDN and CDR2 FVKESK. CDR3 region: CASSQFGLGGDNYEQYF. CDR3 sequence (DNA): TGTGCCAGCAGCCAATTCGGTTTAGGGGGGGACAACTACGAGCAGTACTTC.

This clonotype was seen a handful of times. CDR3 residues: CASSLKPARQGMQPQHF. Written as DNA, the CDR3 is TGTGCCAGCAGTTTAAAGCCCGCCCGGCAGGGCATGCAGCCCCAGCATTTT. V gene TRBV28 combines with J gene TRBJ1-5; TRBD1 might be the D (5 bases). Germline-derived CDR1 and CDR2 are MDHEN and SYDVKM. The germline V and J ends were trimmed by 2 bases and 7 bases, with 21 bases remaining between them. This CDR3 comprises 17 residues.

There are a few counts of this clonotype. V is TRBV29-1 and J is TRBJ1-2; D may be TRBD1 (6 bases). V was shortened by 8 bases and J by 5 bases, with 15 bases between the two germline ends. The CDR3 loop spans 12 amino acids. Germline CDR1 reads SQVTM; CDR2 reads ANQGSEA. The CDR3 sequence: CSFLGGLYGYTF. In DNA form, the CDR3 reads TGCAGCTTCCTCGGGGGGCTTTATGGCTACACCTTC.

The V and J genes are TRBV9 and TRBJ2-5; D may be TRBD1 (5 bases). Trimming pared 0 bases from V and 4 bases from J, leaving 10 bases between. Germline V CDR1 and CDR2: SGDLS, YYNGEE. The CDR3 is 14 residues long. The CDR3 coding sequence is TGTGCCAGCAGCGTAGATGGGGCGCCAGAGACCCAGTACTTC. Amino acids: CASSVDGAPETQYF.

This clonotype was detected a few times. This CDR3 reads CASSQRDRAPDTQYF. The CDR3 DNA reads TGTGCCAGCAGTCAAAGGGACAGGGCCCCAGATACGCAGTATTTT. V usage is TRBV12-3 or TRBV12-4 and J usage is TRBJ2-3; 9 bases agree with TRBD1. V gave up 5 bases and J gave up 4 bases; unmatched junction bases: 7. The CDR3 is 15 amino acids.

The J gene is TRBJ2-5, the V gene TRBV20-1, with 9 bases aligning to TRBD2. Germline CDR1 and CDR2: DFQATT and SNEGSKA (reference sequence). V lost 2 bases, J lost 5 bases, and 9 bases stayed unmatched. The CDR3 totals 15 residues. CDR3 region: CSARSDSGSWETQYF. The CDR3 DNA follows: TGCAGTGCTAGAAGCGATAGCGGGAGCTGGGAGACCCAGTACTTC.

The chain employs TRBV29-1 and TRBJ2-1; D perhaps matches TRBD2 (5 bases). Per the germline V gene, CDR1 is SQVTM and CDR2 is ANQGSEA. The CDR3 is 14 amino acids. Trimming cost V 8 bases and J 4 bases, with 18 bases left between them. DNA for the CDR3: TGCAGCCTACTGAGGGTAGTCTCGTACAATGAGCAGTTCTTC. It yields the protein CSLLRVVSYNEQFF.

The chain recombines TRBV7-2 with TRBJ2-2, with D perhaps matching TRBD1 (6 bases). CDR1 and CDR2 from the germline V gene are SGHTA and FQGNSA. The ends were cut back, 4 bases at V and 1 base at J, with 10 bases in the middle. The CDR3 length is 15 residues. The CDR3 DNA reads TGTGCCAGCAGCTGGAGACAGGTGAACACCGGGGAGCTGTTTTTT. The encoded protein is CASSWRQVNTGELFF.

This clonotype occurred once. V usage is TRBV12-3 or TRBV12-4 and J usage is TRBJ2-7; D remains ambiguous. The CDR3 covers 13 residues. Trimming shortened V by 6 bases and J by 2 bases, and 11 bases separated the two germline ends. CDR3 in amino acids: CASRSGLAYEQYF. CDR3 coding DNA: TGTGCCAGCAGATCGGGCCTGGCCTACGAGCAGTACTTC.

The V gene is TRBV12-3 or TRBV12-4, the J gene TRBJ2-2; D is unclear. Trimming took off 1 base at V and 4 bases at J, with 10 bases between the two ends. The CDR3 covers 15 residues. This CDR3 is CASSLDWEFTGELFF. The CDR3 region has the DNA TGTGCCAGCAGTTTAGACTGGGAATTCACCGGGGAGCTGTTTTTT.

The rearrangement links TRBV5-4 to TRBJ2-4; 7 bases are a match to TRBD2. This CDR3 is 13 amino acids long. V trimming: 4 bases; J trimming: 15 bases; junction bases outside the gene matches: 13. Germline values: CDR1 SGHNT, CDR2 YYREEE (reference sequence). CDR3 loop: CASSPLYGTNVYF. CDR3 nucleotide sequence: TGTGCCAGCAGCCCCCTTTACGGGACTAATGTGTACTTC.

Turning to this clonotype: This CDR3 is missing its conserved last phenylalanine or tryptophan, likely due to a read error. This rearrangement joins TRBV4-2 to TRBJ2-5; 10 bases fit TRBD2. CDR3 length: 16 residues. Trimming took 0 bases from V and 1 from J; bases not matched to a gene: 2. In germline, CDR1 is LGHNA, CDR2 YNFKEQ. The CDR3 loop reads CASSQELAGAQETQYL. In DNA, the CDR3 is TGTGCCAGCAGCCAAGAGCTAGCGGGGGCCCAAGAGACCCAGTACCTC.

The rearrangement links TRBV12-5 to TRBJ2-5; 9 positions match TRBD2. This CDR3 comprises 14 residues. V lost 2 bases and J lost 11; bases outside the gene matches: 9. From germline, CDR1 is LGHNT and CDR2 FRNRAP. CDR3 in amino acids: CASGLPGGRELQYF. In nucleotides, the CDR3 is TGTGCTAGTGGTTTGCCAGGCGGGAGGGAATTACAGTACTTC. Full variable domain (rest looked up from reference TRBV12-5 and TRBJ2-5): DARVTQTPRHKVTEMGQEVTMRCQPILGHNTVFWYRQTMMQGLELLAYFRNRAPLDDSGMPKDRFSAEMPDATLATLKIQPSEPRDSAVYFCASGLPGGRELQYFGPGTRLLVL.